This T cell receptor beta chain was documented in a study of cytomegalovirus exposure and HLA in healthy donors. CDR1 is SGDLS, CDR2 YYNGEE, per germline. CDR3 length: 15 residues. Trimming stripped 0 bases from V and 4 bases from J, with 10 bases between. Primers for the PCR totalled 60 Vbeta and 13 Jbeta. TCRdb's table, derived via immunoSEQ multiplex PCR, lists solely in-frame clones and lacks some. Of about 250,000 clones in the sample, about four fifths are singletons; the top ten hold approximately 0.3%. This chain connects TRBV9 to TRBJ1-4; perhaps TRBD1 as D (6 bases). This clonotype was obtained from a girl aged 2-10 years in good health and CMV-seronegative. Sequenced: PBMCs. The CDR3 nucleotides read TGTGCCAGCAGCGTAGGGACAGTGAATAATGAAAAACTGTTTTTT. This encodes CASSVGTVNNEKLFF.